A single sample gave rise to the 18 T cell receptor beta chains below, sequenced in a study of shared clonotypes between healthy human individuals. The table came from immunoSEQ multiplex PCR; TCRdb's copy has only in-frame clones and leaves some out. The sample has approximately 470,000 clones, 60% to 80% seen once. Sequencing input: PBMCs. Source of these receptors: a woman in her thirties or forties in good health. Some clones in this sample may be carry-over from other donors' samples.

The chain links TRBV29-1 to TRBJ1-4; 7 positions agree with TRBD1. V gave up 5 bases and J gave up 7 bases; unmatched junction bases: 10. The CDR3 sequence is 14 residues long. Germline assignment: CDR1 SQVTM and CDR2 ANQGSEA. CDR3 sequence: CSVHEGAESEKLFF. The CDR3 DNA reads as TGCAGCGTTCACGAGGGGGCAGAGAGTGAAAAACTGTTTTTT.

This sequence joins TRBV10-2 and TRBJ2-3, with 11 bases identical to TRBD2. This CDR3 is built from 15 residues. The germline V gene encodes CDR1 WSHSY and CDR2 SAAADI. The V gene end was trimmed by 6 bases and the J gene end by 0 bases; junction bases not matched to a gene: 2. The CDR3: CASRGLAGSTDTQYF. The CDR3 region has the DNA TGCGCCAGCAGAGGACTAGCGGGTAGCACAGATACGCAGTATTTT.

CDR3 in DNA: TGTGCCTGGAGTCGGGAGAGGGACACTGAAGCTTTCTTT. This translates into CAWSRERDTEAFF. The chain employs TRBV30 and TRBJ1-1, with D uncertain. In germline, CDR1 is GTSNPN, CDR2 SVGIG (reference sequence). This CDR3 is 13 amino acids long. Trimming cost V 2 bases and J 3 bases, with 10 bases left between them.

In DNA form, the CDR3 reads TGTGCCAGCAGCTTACTCGGACTAGCGGCCTACGAGCAGTACTTC. Encoded protein: CASSLLGLAAYEQYF. The chain is built from TRBV7-8 and TRBJ2-7, with 10 positions matching TRBD2. This CDR3 is built from 15 residues. CDR1 SGHVS and CDR2 FQNEAQ come from the germline V gene. The V segment lost 2 bases and the J segment 2 bases; nucleotides outside the gene matches: 3.

This clone was observed a single time. The genes are TRBV7-7 and TRBJ2-1, with D possibly called TRBD1 or TRBD2 (5 bases each). Trimming removed 2 bases from V and 9 bases from J, with 11 bases in between. The CDR3 is made up of 13 amino acids. CDR1 and CDR2 from the germline V gene are SSHAT and FNYEAQ (reference sequence). The CDR3 is CASSLQYGTEQFF. DNA for the CDR3: TGTGCCAGCAGCTTACAGTATGGGACTGAGCAGTTCTTC.

The chain links TRBV28 to TRBJ1-2; D perhaps matches TRBD1 (6 bases). The CDR3 is 12 amino acids. Per germline, CDR1 MDHEN and CDR2 SYDVKM. The V end was cut by 10 bases, the J end by 11 bases, with 20 bases between. This chain's CDR3 is CATSTGEERYTF. The CDR3, as DNA: TGTGCCACCTCGACAGGAGAAGAGAGGTACACCTTC.

The chain combines TRBV21-1 with TRBJ2-1; TRBD1 reflects the table's D call only, with no check against the DNA. TRBV21-1 is labeled a pseudogene. The CDR3 sequence is 20 residues long. The CDR3 region is CASSTLWGQGEERSYNEQFF. The CDR3 DNA sequence: TGTGCCAGCAGCACCTTATGGGGACAGGGGGAAGAAAGGTCCTACAATGAGCAGTTCTTC.

The chain employs TRBV10-2 and TRBJ1-2; D call uncertain. V lost 3 bases and J lost 9, with 14 bases in between. There are 13 residues in the CDR3. CDR1 WSHSY and CDR2 SAAADI come from the germline V gene. CDR3 residues: CASSDRNLDSYTF. The DNA of the CDR3 is TGCGCCAGCAGTGACCGAAATCTGGATAGCTACACCTTC.

This clone was picked up many times. The chain is built from TRBV11-3 and TRBJ2-1, with 7 bases that match TRBD2. The CDR3 length is 14 residues. In germline, CDR1 is SGHNT, CDR2 YENEEA. The V segment lost 2 bases and the J segment 9 bases; nucleotides outside the gene matches: 7. In DNA form, the CDR3 reads TGTGCCAGCAGCTTAAGTGGGTCGGGGGGTGAGCAGTTCTTC. Amino acid sequence: CASSLSGSGGEQFF.

The chain recombines TRBV2 with TRBJ2-1; 9 positions match TRBD2. V lost 4 bases to trimming and J lost 2 bases; unmatched junction nucleotides: 6. The CDR3 length is 16 residues. CDR1 is SNHLY and CDR2 is FYNNEI in the germline V gene. The CDR3 sequence: CASSVRASGAYNEQFF. CDR3 sequence (DNA): TGTGCCAGCAGTGTAAGGGCTAGCGGGGCCTACAATGAGCAGTTCTTC.

The chain is built from TRBV9 and TRBJ2-4; the D is unclear. Germline V gives CDR1 SGDLS, CDR2 YYNGEE. Trimming removed 4 bases from V and 5 bases from J, with 13 bases in between. The CDR3 has 14 residues. The CDR3 bases are TGTGCCAGCAGCCCCCCCAGATCCCAAAACATTCAGTACTTC. It translates to CASSPPRSQNIQYF.

The V and J genes are TRBV28 and TRBJ2-5; TRBD2 matches at 11 bases. The CDR3 has 14 amino acids. Germline CDR1 reads MDHEN; CDR2 reads SYDVKM. CDR3 sequence reads: CASGTSGRQETQYF. In nucleotides, the CDR3 is TGTGCTTCCGGGACTAGCGGTCGCCAAGAGACCCAGTACTTC.

Note on this clone: With a far larger clone one base away, a read error is the likely cause. The chain combines TRBV19 with TRBJ1-1; D possibly corresponds to TRBD1 (5 bases). The CDR3 loop spans 12 amino acids. Germline V CDR1 and CDR2: LNHDA, SQIVND (reference sequence). This chain's CDR3 is CASSIGGTEVFF. CDR3 coding DNA: TGTGCCAGTAGTATAGGAGGGACTGAAGTTTTCTTT.

As concerns this clone: The junction differs from germline at one of its ends, possibly a read error. This rearrangement joins TRBV6-5 to TRBJ1-1; TRBD1 aligns across 10 bases. Germline CDR1 is MNHEY and CDR2 is SVGAGI. The CDR3 is made up of 15 amino acids. The CDR3 here is CASTRGQGVATEASF. The CDR3 nucleotides read TGTGCCAGCACCCGTGGACAGGGGGTTGCCACTGAAGCTTCCTTT.

This clone appeared once. The chain recombines TRBV18 with TRBJ1-2, with 12 bases aligning to TRBD1. The CDR3 runs 15 residues. Germline values: CDR1 KGHSH, CDR2 LQKENI. J was trimmed by 5 bases and V by 2 bases; bases with no gene match: 3. The CDR3 DNA follows: TGTGCCAGCTCACCAACGGGACAGGGGGCTTATGGCTACACCTTC. Translation gives CASSPTGQGAYGYTF.

The rearrangement uses TRBV7-7 and TRBJ2-3; the D is unclear. Germline V gives CDR1 SSHAT, CDR2 FNYEAQ (reference sequence). Trimming shortened V by 5 bases and J by 6 bases, and 12 bases separated the two germline ends. This CDR3 spans 13 amino acids. CDR3 in DNA: TGTGCCAGCAGCCTTAGCCCCCCCGATACGCAGTATTTT. Amino acids: CASSLSPPDTQYF.

The V and J genes are TRBV5-6 and TRBJ1-4; TRBD1 aligns across 7 bases. This CDR3 comprises 14 residues. Per the germline V gene, CDR1 is SGHDT and CDR2 is YYEEEE. V lost 4 bases and J lost 4; bases outside the gene matches: 4. The CDR3 nucleotides are TGTGCCAGCAGCCGGGACAGCGTTAATGAAAAACTGTTTTTT. Amino acid sequence: CASSRDSVNEKLFF.

This clone was observed a single time. CDR3 sequence: CASSTRTSGRFSGANVLTF. The CDR3 DNA is TGTGCCAGCAGTACCCGGACTAGCGGGAGGTTCTCTGGGGCCAACGTCCTGACTTTC. The gene calls are TRBV28 and TRBJ2-6, with 14 bases identical to TRBD2. V lost 5 bases to trimming and J lost 0 bases; unmatched junction nucleotides: 6. The CDR3 length is 19 residues. CDR1 and CDR2 (germline): MDHEN, SYDVKM.